This TCR beta chain comes out of a study of blood T cell repertoires in COVID-19 (dated by TCRdb to the early 2020s). At the level of the whole study: The collaborator samples originated in the United States, Italy and Spain and spanned the acute and convalescent phases of COVID-19. The prospective study material was composed of cDNA or gDNA derived from T cells, B-cell-depleted T cells, or PBMCs. Subjects who had been exposed to COVID-19, were actively infected with it, or had recovered from it provided the deeply sampled blood TCRbeta repertoires that made up the dataset. The repertoires were released in a freely available public database meant as a resource for research on the immune response to SARS-CoV-2. The samples were drawn from the first 160 participants of the ongoing ImmuneRACE study and from some 1,300 subjects provided by 6 global collaborators. Nearly every sample came with metadata listing a de-identified subject ID, COVID-19 status, age in years and sex. Where available, HLA class I and class II types were obtained from metadata supplied by the sample provider rather than from assay-based typing.

V sheds 5 bases and J sheds 2 bases, leaving 4 bases between their ends. Including the terminal cysteine and phenylalanine, the CDR3 comprises 12 residues. Of the read, only the CDR3 DNA is kept; its 36 bases are in frame from base 1. TCRbeta CDR3 regions were amplified from genomic DNA by means of the immunoSEQ Assay, a bias-controlled multiplex PCR. In the authors' own workflow: The number of nucleated cells in each sample was estimated by amplification of reference gene primers within the assay. To quantify the absolute abundance of each unique TCRbeta CDR3 rearrangement, sequence reads were collapsed and filtered. For each sample, productive Simpson clonality was calculated as the square root of Simpson's diversity index over productive rearrangements. The source is immuneACCESS, and TCRdb retained only in-frame sequences with V and J called. Part of the clones is not carried over; for the studies checked, unresolved V genes explain less than half of this, and the remainder is unexplained. D and trimming come from the DNA, and the V and J calls and clone size come from that table. The sample has 120,000 to 150,000 clones on record, approximately 86% of them singletons. The ten top clones hold under 7% of the sample.

What the authors observed across the whole study: How much clinical and demographic metadata was included differed by source and by participant, and the metadata was provided uncurated.

Collaborating institutions collected whole blood in K2EDTA tubes following their own protocols. For TCRbeta analysis, collaborator samples were shipped as frozen whole blood, as isolated PBMCs, or as DNA extracted from either sample type. As concerns this clone: Its antigen is unknown. Base-call qualities are not available, and no considerably larger clone is one nucleotide away.

The chain is assembled from TRBV12-3 or TRBV12-4 and TRBJ1-3, with an unclear D gene assignment. Sequenced: peripheral blood. The receptor's source is a human donor in a cohort sampled during active COVID-19. CDR3 sequence: CASSLTGNTIYF. The DNA sequence reads TGTGCCAGCAGTCTAACTGGAAACACCATATATTTT.